Reported below is one T cell receptor beta chain. As yet, its antigen is unknown. These data belong to a study of cytomegalovirus exposure and HLA in healthy donors. Study-wide results and caveats: Reported findings show TCR beta sequences accurately forecast HLA-A and HLA-B alleles in most subjects. It was reported that the classifier diagnosed cytomegalovirus status with high specificity and sensitivity in both the original and validation cohorts. Later analysis associated a missense DCLRE1C variant with TCR beta V- and J-gene trimming. Being indistinguishable, some V segments were excluded, TRBV6-2 and TRBV6-3 among them.

Trimming removed 6 bases from V and 5 bases from J, with 17 bases in between. CDR3 length equals 15 residues. Germline values: CDR1 SNHLY, CDR2 FYNNEI. Amplification used 60 Vbeta primers and 13 Jbeta primers. Clones were read by immunoSEQ multiplex PCR, and TCRdb kept only the in-frame ones, dropping some. The data contain around 91,000 clones, approximately 78% of them singletons. This chain uses TRBV2 with TRBJ2-4; D might be TRBD1 (5 bases). The sample was PBMCs. This sequence was found in a male donor in good health and CMV-seropositive. CDR3 sequence reads: CASSPRQNLENIQYF. In nucleotides, the CDR3 is TGTGCCAGCAGCCCCAGACAGAACCTAGAAAACATTCAGTACTTC. The whole variable domain, remainder taken from reference TRBV2 and TRBJ2-4, is EPEVTQTPSHQVTQMGQEVILRCVPISNHLYFYWYRQILGQKVEFLVSFYNNEISEKSEIFDDQFSVERPDGSNFTLKIRSTKLEDSAMYFCASSPRQNLENIQYFGAGTRLSVL.